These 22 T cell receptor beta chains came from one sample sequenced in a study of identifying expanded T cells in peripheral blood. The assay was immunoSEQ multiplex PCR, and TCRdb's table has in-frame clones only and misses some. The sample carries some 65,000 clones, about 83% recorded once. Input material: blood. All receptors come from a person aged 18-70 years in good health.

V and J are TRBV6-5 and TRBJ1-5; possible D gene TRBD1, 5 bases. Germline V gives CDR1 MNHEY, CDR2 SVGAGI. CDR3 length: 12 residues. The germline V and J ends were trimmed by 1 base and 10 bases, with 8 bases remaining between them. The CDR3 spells CASSYWGGPQHF. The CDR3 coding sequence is TGTGCCAGCAGTTACTGGGGGGGTCCCCAGCATTTT.

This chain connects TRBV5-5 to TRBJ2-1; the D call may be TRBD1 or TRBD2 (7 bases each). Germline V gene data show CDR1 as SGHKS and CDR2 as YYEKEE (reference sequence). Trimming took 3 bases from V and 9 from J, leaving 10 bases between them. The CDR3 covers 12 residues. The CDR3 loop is CASSSRGGEQFF. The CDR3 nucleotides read TGTGCCAGCAGCTCCAGGGGGGGTGAGCAGTTCTTC. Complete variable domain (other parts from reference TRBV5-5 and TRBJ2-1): DAGVTQSPTHLIKTRGQQVTLRCSPISGHKSVSWYQQVLGQGPQFIFQYYEKEERGRGNFPDRFSARQFPNYSSELNVNALLLGDSALYLCASSSRGGEQFFGPGTRLTVL.

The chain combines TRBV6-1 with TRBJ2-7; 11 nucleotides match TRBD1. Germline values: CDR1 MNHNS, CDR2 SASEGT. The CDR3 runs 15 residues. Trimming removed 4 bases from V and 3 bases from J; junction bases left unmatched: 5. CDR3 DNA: TGTGCCAGCAGTGCGGGACAGGGGGTTCTCTACGAGCAGTACGTC. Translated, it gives CASSAGQGVLYEQYV.

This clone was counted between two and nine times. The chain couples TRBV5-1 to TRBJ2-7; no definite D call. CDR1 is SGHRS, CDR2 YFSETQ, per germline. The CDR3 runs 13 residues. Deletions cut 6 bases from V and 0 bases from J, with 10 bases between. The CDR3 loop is CASNDMGSYEQYF. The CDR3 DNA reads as TGCGCCAGCAACGACATGGGCTCCTACGAGCAGTACTTC.

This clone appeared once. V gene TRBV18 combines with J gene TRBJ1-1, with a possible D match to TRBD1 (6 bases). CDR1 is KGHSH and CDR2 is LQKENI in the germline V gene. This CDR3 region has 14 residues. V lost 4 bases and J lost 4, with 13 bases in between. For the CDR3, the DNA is TGTGCCAGCTCACGTGGGGGGCTTATCACTGAAGCTTTCTTT. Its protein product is CASSRGGLITEAFF.

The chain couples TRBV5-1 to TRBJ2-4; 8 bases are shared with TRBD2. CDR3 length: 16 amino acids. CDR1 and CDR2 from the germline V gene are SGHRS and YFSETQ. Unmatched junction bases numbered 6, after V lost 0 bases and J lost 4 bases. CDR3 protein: CASSLEIAGQKNIQYF. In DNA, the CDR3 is TGCGCCAGCAGCTTGGAAATAGCGGGGCAAAAAAACATTCAGTACTTC.

CDR3 in amino acids: CASSLGGPNIQYF. The CDR3 coding sequence is TGTGCCAGCAGCCTAGGTGGGCCGAACATTCAGTACTTC. The genes are TRBV7-8 and TRBJ2-4, with no clear D. Between the trimmed V and J ends, which lost 5 bases and 7 bases, there was a span of 12 bases. This CDR3 is 13 amino acids long. Germline CDR1 and CDR2: SGHVS and FQNEAQ.

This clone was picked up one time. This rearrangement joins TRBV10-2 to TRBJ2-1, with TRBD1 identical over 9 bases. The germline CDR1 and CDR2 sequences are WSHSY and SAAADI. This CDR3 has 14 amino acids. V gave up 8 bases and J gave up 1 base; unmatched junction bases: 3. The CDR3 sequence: CASGGTGSYNEQFF. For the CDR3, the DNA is TGCGCCAGCGGCGGGACAGGGTCCTACAATGAGCAGTTCTTC.

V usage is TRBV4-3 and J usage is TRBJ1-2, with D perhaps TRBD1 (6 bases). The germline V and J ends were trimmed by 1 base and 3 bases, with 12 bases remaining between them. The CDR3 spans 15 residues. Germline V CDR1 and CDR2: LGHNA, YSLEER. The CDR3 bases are TGCGCCAGCAGCCAAGGGCCTCGGACAGACTATGGCTACACCTTC. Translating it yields CASSQGPRTDYGYTF.

The CDR3, as DNA: TGTGCCAGTAGTGACGTTATTGGAGGGCAAGAGACCCAGTACTTC. It yields the protein CASSDVIGGQETQYF. The chain has TRBV19 and TRBJ2-5, with D possibly TRBD2 on 6 matching bases. In germline, CDR1 is LNHDA, CDR2 SQIVND (reference sequence). There are 15 residues in the CDR3. Trimming left V 5 bases short and J 2 bases short, with 15 bases between.

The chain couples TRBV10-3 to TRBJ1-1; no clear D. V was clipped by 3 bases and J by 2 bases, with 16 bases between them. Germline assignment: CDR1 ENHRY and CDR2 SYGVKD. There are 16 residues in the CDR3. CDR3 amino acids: CAISDSARLSNTEAFF. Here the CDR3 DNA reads TGTGCCATCAGTGACAGCGCCAGGCTTTCTAACACTGAAGCTTTCTTT.

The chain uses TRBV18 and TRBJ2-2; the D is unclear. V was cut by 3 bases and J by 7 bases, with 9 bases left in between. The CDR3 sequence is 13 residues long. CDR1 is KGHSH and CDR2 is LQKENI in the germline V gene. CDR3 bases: TGTGCCAGCTCACCTCTAGGGCGCGGGGAGCTGTTTTTT. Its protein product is CASSPLGRGELFF.

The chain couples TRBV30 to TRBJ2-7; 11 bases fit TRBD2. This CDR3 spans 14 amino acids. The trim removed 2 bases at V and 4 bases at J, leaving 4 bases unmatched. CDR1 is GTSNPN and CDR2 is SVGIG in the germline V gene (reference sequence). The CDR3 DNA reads TGTGCCTGGAGTTGGCTAGCGGGAGGATACGAGCAGTACTTC. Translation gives CAWSWLAGGYEQYF. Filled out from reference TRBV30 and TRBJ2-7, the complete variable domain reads SQTIHQWPATLVQPVGSPLSLECTVEGTSNPNLYWYRQAAGRGLQLLFYSVGIGQISSEVPQNLSASRPQDRQFILSSKKLLLSDSGFYLCAWSWLAGGYEQYFGPGTRLTVT.

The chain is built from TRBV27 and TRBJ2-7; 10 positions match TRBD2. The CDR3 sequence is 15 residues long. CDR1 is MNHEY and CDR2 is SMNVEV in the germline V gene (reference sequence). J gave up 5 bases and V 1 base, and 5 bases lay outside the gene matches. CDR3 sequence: CASSLYGGLANEQYF. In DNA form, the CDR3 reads TGTGCCAGCAGTTTATATGGGGGACTAGCGAACGAGCAGTACTTC.

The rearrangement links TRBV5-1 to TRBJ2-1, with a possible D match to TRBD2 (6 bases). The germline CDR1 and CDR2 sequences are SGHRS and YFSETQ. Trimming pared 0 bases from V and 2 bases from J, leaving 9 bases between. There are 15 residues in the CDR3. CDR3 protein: CASSLGGGAYNEQFF. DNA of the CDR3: TGCGCCAGCAGCTTGGGGGGAGGCGCCTACAATGAGCAGTTCTTC.

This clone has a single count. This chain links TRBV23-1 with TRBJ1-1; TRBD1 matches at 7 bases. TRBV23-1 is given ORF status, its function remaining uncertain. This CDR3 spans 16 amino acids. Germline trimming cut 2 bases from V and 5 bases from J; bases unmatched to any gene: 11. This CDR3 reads CASSQDQQGRGTEAFF. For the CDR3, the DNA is TGCGCCAGCAGTCAAGACCAACAGGGGAGGGGTACTGAAGCTTTCTTT.

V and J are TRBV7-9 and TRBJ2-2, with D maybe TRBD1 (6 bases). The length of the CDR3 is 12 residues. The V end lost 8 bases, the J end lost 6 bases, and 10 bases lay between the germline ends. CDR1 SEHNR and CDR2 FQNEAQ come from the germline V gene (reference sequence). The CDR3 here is CASPRTAGELFF. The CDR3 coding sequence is TGTGCCAGCCCTCGGACAGCCGGGGAGCTGTTTTTT.

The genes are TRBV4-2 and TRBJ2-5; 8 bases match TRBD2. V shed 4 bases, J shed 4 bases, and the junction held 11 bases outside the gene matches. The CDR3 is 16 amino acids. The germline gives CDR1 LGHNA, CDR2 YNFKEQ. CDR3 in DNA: TGTGCCAGCAGCCCCTATGACGGGGGGGTAGGAGAGACCCAGTACTTC. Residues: CASSPYDGGVGETQYF.

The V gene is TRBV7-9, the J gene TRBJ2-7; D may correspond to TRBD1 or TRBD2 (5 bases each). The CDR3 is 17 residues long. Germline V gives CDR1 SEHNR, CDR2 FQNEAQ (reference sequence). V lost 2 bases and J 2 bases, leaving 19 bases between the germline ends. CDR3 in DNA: TGTGCCAGCAGCTTACTCCTTAGGGACGGTTCGACCTACGAGCAGTACTTC. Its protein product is CASSLLLRDGSTYEQYF. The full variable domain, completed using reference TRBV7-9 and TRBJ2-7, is DTGVSQNPRHKITKRGQNVTFRCDPISEHNRLYWYRQTLGQGPEFLTYFQNEAQLEKSRLLSDRFSAERPKGSFSTLEIQRTEQGDSAMYLCASSLLLRDGSTYEQYFGPGTRLTVT.

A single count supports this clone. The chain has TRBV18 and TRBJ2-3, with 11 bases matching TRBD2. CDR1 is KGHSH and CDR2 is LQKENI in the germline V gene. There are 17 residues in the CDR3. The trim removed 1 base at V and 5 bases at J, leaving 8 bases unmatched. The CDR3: CASSPRRLAGLLDTQYF. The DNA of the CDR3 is TGTGCCAGCTCACCACGGAGACTAGCGGGACTGTTAGATACGCAGTATTTT.

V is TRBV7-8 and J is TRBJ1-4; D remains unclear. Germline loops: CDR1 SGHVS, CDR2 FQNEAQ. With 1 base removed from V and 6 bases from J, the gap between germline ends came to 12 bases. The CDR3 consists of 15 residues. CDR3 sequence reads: CASSLETPTYEKLFF. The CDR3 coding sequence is TGTGCCAGCAGCTTAGAGACGCCTACTTATGAAAAACTGTTTTTT.

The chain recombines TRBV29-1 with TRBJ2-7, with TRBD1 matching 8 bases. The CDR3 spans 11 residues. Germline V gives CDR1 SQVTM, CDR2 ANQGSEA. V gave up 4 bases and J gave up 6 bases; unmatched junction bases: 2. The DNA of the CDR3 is TGCAGCGTTGGGACAGGGAGCGAGCAGTACGTC. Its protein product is CSVGTGSEQYV.